These T cell receptor beta chains were read from a single sample in a study of T-cell reconstitution after alpha-beta-depleted transplantation in children. TCRdb called the PCR reads again in MiXCR, with one record for every CDR3 protein. The data show approximately 430,000 distinct CDR3 sequences, under 20% seen once. The sequenced sample was PBMCs, mostly from graft donor cells, obtained 360 days after TCRalphabeta/CD19-depleted stem cell transplant. These receptors all come from a boy younger than two who had a stem cell transplant for Wiskott-Aldrich syndrome, so the T cells may come from the graft donor. Both conserved end residues are part of each CDR3. Each record gives: J gene, V gene, D gene, clone size, CDR3 protein, CDR3 DNA. D genes are given only for firm matches. A row's size may be missing; if present it is once, few, many or a size class.

j_gene: TRBJ2-3
v_gene: TRBV10-3
d_gene: -
abundance: few
CDR3aa: CAIRAPSADTQYF
CDR3nt: TGTGCCATCAGAGCCCCTAGCGCAGATACGCAGTATTTT

j_gene: TRBJ1-6
v_gene: TRBV10-1
d_gene: -
abundance: -
CDR3aa: CASSARMEGAYNSPLHF
CDR3nt: TGCGCCAGCAGTGCCCGTATGGAGGGCGCCTATAATTCACCCCTCCACTTT

j_gene: TRBJ1-1
v_gene: TRBV5-1
d_gene: TRBD1
abundance: few
CDR3aa: CASRGTGTDEAFF
CDR3nt: TGCGCCAGCAGGGGGACAGGAACGGATGAAGCTTTCTTT

j_gene: TRBJ2-3
v_gene: TRBV10-3
d_gene: TRBD2
abundance: -
CDR3aa: CATLTPASGRTDTQYF
CDR3nt: TGTGCCACCCTTACCCCAGCTAGCGGGAGGACAGATACGCAGTATTTT

j_gene: TRBJ2-5
v_gene: TRBV5-1
d_gene: -
abundance: -
CDR3aa: CASSLQGLAETQYF
CDR3nt: TGCGCCAGCAGCTTGCAGGGGTTGGCAGAGACCCAGTACTTC

j_gene: TRBJ2-5
v_gene: TRBV7-9
d_gene: TRBD1
abundance: -
CDR3aa: CASSRGQGRETQYF
CDR3nt: TGTGCCAGCAGCCGAGGACAGGGTAGAGAGACCCAGTACTTC

j_gene: TRBJ2-2
v_gene: TRBV27
d_gene: -
abundance: -
CDR3aa: CASSRTPANTGELFF
CDR3nt: TGTGCCAGCAGTCGGACGCCTGCGAACACCGGGGAGCTGTTTTTT

j_gene: TRBJ2-1
v_gene: TRBV5-1
d_gene: -
abundance: -
CDR3aa: CATKRDPGISSDEKQFF
CDR3nt: TGCGCCACCAAAAGGGATCCTGGCATTTCCTCGGATGAGAAGCAGTTCTTC

j_gene: TRBJ2-7
v_gene: TRBV3-1
d_gene: -
abundance: few
CDR3aa: CASSQQGHLTYEQYF
CDR3nt: TGTGCCAGCAGCCAACAGGGGCACCTGACCTACGAGCAGTACTTC

j_gene: TRBJ2-2
v_gene: TRBV5-1
d_gene: TRBD1
abundance: -
CDR3aa: CASSLGYRSGQLTGELFF
CDR3nt: TGCGCCAGCAGCTTGGGTTACCGCTCGGGACAGCTTACCGGGGAGCTGTTTTTT

j_gene: TRBJ2-3
v_gene: TRBV7-8
d_gene: TRBD1
abundance: few
CDR3aa: CASSLVRDRSPTDTQYF
CDR3nt: TGTGCCAGCAGCTTAGTCAGGGACAGGAGCCCCACAGATACGCAGTATTTT

j_gene: TRBJ2-3
v_gene: TRBV4-3
d_gene: TRBD2
abundance: few
CDR3aa: CASSQGPSGGTDTQYF
CDR3nt: TGCGCCAGCAGCCAAGGACCTAGCGGGGGCACAGATACGCAGTATTTT

j_gene: TRBJ2-7
v_gene: TRBV5-1
d_gene: TRBD2
abundance: few
CDR3aa: CASSSLAGGAYEQYF
CDR3nt: TGCGCCAGCAGCTCCCTCGCGGGGGGAGCCTACGAGCAGTACTTC

j_gene: TRBJ2-5
v_gene: TRBV28
d_gene: -
abundance: few
CDR3aa: CASSSHPETQYF
CDR3nt: TGTGCCAGCAGTTCACACCCGGAGACCCAGTACTTC

j_gene: TRBJ2-7
v_gene: TRBV28
d_gene: -
abundance: few
CDR3aa: CASRVGIPYEQYF
CDR3nt: TGTGCCAGCAGGGTAGGGATTCCCTACGAGCAGTACTTC

j_gene: TRBJ2-5
v_gene: TRBV7-8
d_gene: -
abundance: few
CDR3aa: CASSLAVLKETQYF
CDR3nt: TGTGCCAGCAGCTTAGCGGTCCTGAAAGAGACCCAGTACTTC

j_gene: TRBJ2-1
v_gene: TRBV27
d_gene: -
abundance: few
CDR3aa: CASSSAENEQFF
CDR3nt: TGTGCCAGCAGTTCAGCGGAGAATGAGCAGTTCTTC

j_gene: TRBJ2-1
v_gene: TRBV4-2
d_gene: TRBD2
abundance: -
CDR3aa: CASSQDDPRGRTSGGTMNNEQFF
CDR3nt: TGTGCCAGCAGCCAAGATGATCCCCGGGGGCGGACTAGCGGGGGAACTATGAACAATGAGCAGTTCTTC

j_gene: TRBJ2-3
v_gene: TRBV7-2
d_gene: TRBD2
abundance: -
CDR3aa: CASSLAGGLEDTQYF
CDR3nt: TGTGCCAGCAGCTTGGCGGGAGGGCTTGAAGATACGCAGTATTTT

j_gene: TRBJ2-3
v_gene: TRBV7-2
d_gene: TRBD2
abundance: few
CDR3aa: CASSLVKTSGDRLYF
CDR3nt: TGTGCCAGCAGCTTAGTAAAGACTAGCGGGGACCGACTGTATTTT

j_gene: TRBJ1-2
v_gene: TRBV12-3/TRBV12-4
d_gene: TRBD1
abundance: few
CDR3aa: CASRLRGPYGYTF
CDR3nt: TGTGCCAGCAGACTGAGGGGGCCCTATGGCTACACCTTC

j_gene: TRBJ2-1
v_gene: TRBV5-1
d_gene: -
abundance: few
CDR3aa: CASSLTLRGANNEQFF
CDR3nt: TGCGCCAGCAGCTTGACCCTTAGGGGGGCCAACAATGAGCAGTTCTTC

j_gene: TRBJ2-2
v_gene: TRBV14
d_gene: TRBD1
abundance: -
CDR3aa: CASSPGTALNTGELFF
CDR3nt: TGTGCCAGCAGCCCCGGGACAGCCCTCAACACCGGGGAGCTGTTTTTT

j_gene: TRBJ1-1
v_gene: TRBV18
d_gene: -
abundance: -
CDR3aa: CASSPYGSEAFF
CDR3nt: TGTGCCAGCTCACCATACGGCTCCGAAGCTTTCTTT

j_gene: TRBJ2-1
v_gene: TRBV6-5
d_gene: -
abundance: few
CDR3aa: CASSYSPNSYNEQFF
CDR3nt: TGTGCCAGCAGTTACTCCCCAAATTCTTACAATGAGCAGTTCTTC

j_gene: TRBJ2-2
v_gene: TRBV12-3/TRBV12-4
d_gene: TRBD1
abundance: few
CDR3aa: CASSLLTGVTGELFF
CDR3nt: TGTGCCAGCAGTTTGTTGACAGGGGTCACCGGGGAGCTGTTTTTT

j_gene: TRBJ2-1
v_gene: TRBV20-1
d_gene: -
abundance: -
CDR3aa: CSASKRRESYNEQFF
CDR3nt: TGCAGTGCTAGCAAAAGGCGGGAATCCTACAATGAGCAGTTCTTC

j_gene: TRBJ2-7
v_gene: TRBV6-5
d_gene: -
abundance: few
CDR3aa: CASSYSGDYEQYF
CDR3nt: TGTGCCAGCAGTTACAGTGGGGATTACGAGCAGTACTTC

j_gene: TRBJ2-7
v_gene: TRBV28
d_gene: -
abundance: many
CDR3aa: CASSLVKHEQYF
CDR3nt: TGTGCCAGCAGTTTGGTCAAACACGAGCAGTACTTC

j_gene: TRBJ1-2
v_gene: TRBV12-3/TRBV12-4
d_gene: -
abundance: few
CDR3aa: CASSLMTNYGYTF
CDR3nt: TGTGCCAGCAGTTTGATGACTAACTATGGCTACACCTTC

j_gene: TRBJ2-5
v_gene: TRBV29-1
d_gene: -
abundance: -
CDR3aa: CSVGGLWETQYF
CDR3nt: TGCAGCGTTGGAGGGCTCTGGGAGACCCAGTACTTC

j_gene: TRBJ2-5
v_gene: TRBV6-5
d_gene: TRBD1
abundance: -
CDR3aa: CASSLRTGGLKTQYF
CDR3nt: TGTGCCAGCAGTTTACGGACAGGGGGCTTAAAGACCCAGTACTTC

j_gene: TRBJ2-1
v_gene: TRBV16
d_gene: -
abundance: few
CDR3aa: CASSQAKRNEQFF
CDR3nt: TGTGCCAGCAGCCAGGCCAAACGCAATGAGCAGTTCTTC

j_gene: TRBJ2-3
v_gene: TRBV10-2
d_gene: -
abundance: few
CDR3aa: CASGPPRGYTDTQYF
CDR3nt: TGCGCCAGCGGCCCCCCGAGGGGCTACACAGATACGCAGTATTTT

j_gene: TRBJ2-1
v_gene: TRBV21-1
d_gene: -
abundance: few
CDR3aa: CASSKGRLQGASYNEQFF
CDR3nt: TGTGCCAGCAGCAAAGGACGGCTTCAGGGGGCCTCTTACAATGAGCAGTTCTTC

j_gene: TRBJ2-4
v_gene: TRBV20-1
d_gene: -
abundance: -
CDR3aa: CSARDRAGGNIQYF
CDR3nt: TGCAGTGCTAGAGATCGGGCCGGCGGGAACATTCAGTACTTC

j_gene: TRBJ2-7
v_gene: TRBV3-1
d_gene: -
abundance: few
CDR3aa: CASSQGDSYEQYF
CDR3nt: TGTGCCAGCAGCCAAGGGGACTCCTACGAGCAGTACTTC

j_gene: TRBJ2-7
v_gene: TRBV7-8
d_gene: -
abundance: -
CDR3aa: CASSSRRVPNTYEQYF
CDR3nt: TGTGCCAGCAGCTCACGCCGGGTTCCCAACACCTACGAGCAGTACTTC

j_gene: TRBJ2-3
v_gene: TRBV5-1
d_gene: -
abundance: few
CDR3aa: CASSPGKTPSTDTQYF
CDR3nt: TGCGCCAGCAGCCCTGGGAAGACCCCTAGCACAGATACGCAGTATTTT